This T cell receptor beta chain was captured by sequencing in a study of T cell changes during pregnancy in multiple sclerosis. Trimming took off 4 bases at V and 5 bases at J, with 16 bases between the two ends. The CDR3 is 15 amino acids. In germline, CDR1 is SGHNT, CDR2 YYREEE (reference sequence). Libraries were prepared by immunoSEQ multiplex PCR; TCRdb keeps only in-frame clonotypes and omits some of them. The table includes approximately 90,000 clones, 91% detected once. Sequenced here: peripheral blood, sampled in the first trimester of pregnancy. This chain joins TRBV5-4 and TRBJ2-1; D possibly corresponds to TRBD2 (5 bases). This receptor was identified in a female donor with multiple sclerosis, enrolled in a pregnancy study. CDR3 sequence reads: CASSQYREGHNEQFF. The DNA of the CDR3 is TGTGCCAGCAGCCAATACCGGGAAGGGCACAATGAGCAGTTCTTC.